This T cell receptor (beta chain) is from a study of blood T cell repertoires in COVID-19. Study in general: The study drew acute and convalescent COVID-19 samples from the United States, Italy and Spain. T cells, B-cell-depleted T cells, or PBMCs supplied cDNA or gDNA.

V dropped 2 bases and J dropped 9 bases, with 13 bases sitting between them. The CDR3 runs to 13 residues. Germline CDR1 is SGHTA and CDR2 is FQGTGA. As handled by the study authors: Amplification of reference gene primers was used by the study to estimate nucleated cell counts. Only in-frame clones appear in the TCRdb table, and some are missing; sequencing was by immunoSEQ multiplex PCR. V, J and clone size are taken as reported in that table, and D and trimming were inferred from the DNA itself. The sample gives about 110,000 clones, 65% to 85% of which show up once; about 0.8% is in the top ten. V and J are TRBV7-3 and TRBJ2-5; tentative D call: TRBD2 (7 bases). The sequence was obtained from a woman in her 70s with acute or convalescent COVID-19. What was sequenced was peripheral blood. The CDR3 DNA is TGTGCCAGCAGCTTATACGAAGGGGGGGCCCAGTACTTC. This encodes CASSLYEGGAQYF.